The 10 T cell receptor beta chains below come from one sample, sequenced in a study of Tregs in tolerant kidney transplant recipients. Clones were read by immunoSEQ multiplex PCR, and TCRdb kept only the in-frame ones, dropping some. The table lists about 100,000 clones, under 95% of them singletons, with around 0.45% in the top ten. The source was CD4+ T cells from blood, collected before the transplant. All receptors come from a human donor who received a combined kidney and bone marrow transplant.

This clone was observed a single time. The chain joins TRBV7-3 to TRBJ2-1; 10 bases align to TRBD2. J lost 2 bases, V lost 5 bases, and 3 bases had no gene match. The CDR3 length is 15 residues. Germline assignment: CDR1 SGHTA and CDR2 FQGTGA. For the CDR3, the DNA is TGTGCCAGCAGCCTGGGACTAGCGCCCTACAATGAGCAGTTCTTC. This sequence encodes CASSLGLAPYNEQFF.

The CDR3 sequence: CAISPRGGQGKTDTQYF. The CDR3 DNA reads TGTGCCATCAGCCCGCGCGGGGGGCAGGGGAAAACAGATACGCAGTATTTT. This chain links TRBV10-3 with TRBJ2-3; 8 bases fit TRBD2. CDR3 size: 17 residues. V lost 6 bases to trimming and J lost 3 bases; unmatched junction nucleotides: 14. Germline CDR1 reads ENHRY; CDR2 reads SYGVKD.

The genes are TRBV11-2 and TRBJ2-3; TRBD1 might be the D (6 bases). Germline values: CDR1 SGHAT, CDR2 FQNNGV. The CDR3 covers 13 residues. Between the trimmed V and J ends, which lost 3 bases and 4 bases, there was a span of 8 bases. CDR3 loop: CASSFPGADTQYF. The CDR3 nucleotides are TGTGCCAGCAGCTTTCCAGGGGCAGATACGCAGTATTTT. The whole variable domain, filled in from reference TRBV11-2 and TRBJ2-3, reads EAGVAQSPRYKIIEKRQSVAFWCNPISGHATLYWYQQILGQGPKLLIQFQNNGVVDDSQLPKDRFSAERLKGVDSTLKIQPAKLEDSAVYLCASSFPGADTQYFGPGTRLTVL.

This chain connects TRBV10-3 to TRBJ2-7, with D possibly being TRBD1 (7 bases). This CDR3 has 15 amino acids. Trimming pared 5 bases from V and 2 bases from J, leaving 16 bases between. Germline CDR1 ENHRY, CDR2 SYGVKD. CDR3: CAISSTGRNPYEQYF. The CDR3, as DNA: TGTGCCATCAGTTCGACAGGGAGGAACCCCTACGAGCAGTACTTC.

The chain couples TRBV5-1 to TRBJ2-5, with 11 positions matching TRBD2. The CDR3 totals 15 residues. Germline V gives CDR1 SGHRS, CDR2 YFSETQ. V shed 1 base, J shed 4 bases, and the junction held 3 bases outside the gene matches. The DNA for the CDR3 is TGCGCCAGCAGCTTGTTAGCGGGAGGGCCAGAGACCCAGTACTTC. Protein sequence: CASSLLAGGPETQYF.

CDR3 coding DNA: TGTGCCAGCAGCCAAAAGCGGGGGAACACTGAAGCTTTCTTT. Its protein product is CASSQKRGNTEAFF. The chain joins TRBV14 to TRBJ1-1; D is ambiguous. Between the trimmed V and J ends, which lost 2 bases and 1 base, there was a span of 8 bases. The CDR3 totals 14 residues. CDR1 SGHDN and CDR2 FVKESK come from the germline V gene.

The chain uses TRBV9 and TRBJ1-4; possible D gene TRBD1, 5 bases. This CDR3 is 16 amino acids long. V was cut by 0 bases and J by 4 bases, with 13 bases left in between. Per germline, CDR1 SGDLS and CDR2 YYNGEE. CDR3 amino acids: CASSVGIRESNEKLFF. For the CDR3, the DNA is TGTGCCAGCAGCGTAGGCATCAGGGAAAGTAATGAAAAACTGTTTTTT.

The chain is built from TRBV7-9 and TRBJ2-3; D may be TRBD1 (6 bases). Germline V gene sequence: CDR1 SEHNR, CDR2 FQNEAQ (reference sequence). The ends were cut back, 5 bases at V and 2 bases at J, with 11 bases in the middle. This CDR3 contains 14 residues. The CDR3 region is CASSPQGYTDTQYF. The CDR3 nucleotides read TGTGCCAGCAGCCCGCAGGGGTACACAGATACGCAGTATTTT.

The rearrangement joins TRBV25-1 to TRBJ1-4; D remains unclear. Germline CDR1 reads MGHDK; CDR2 reads SYGVNS. V lost 4 bases and J lost 3, with 9 bases in between. The CDR3 is 14 amino acids. The CDR3 nucleotides are TGTGCCAGCAGTGGCCGGGATCCTAATGAAAAACTGTTTTTT. Its protein product is CASSGRDPNEKLFF. The whole variable domain, filled in from reference TRBV25-1 and TRBJ1-4, reads EADIYQTPRYLVIGTGKKITLECSQTMGHDKMYWYQQDPGMELHLIHYSYGVNSTEKGDLSSESTVSRIRTEHFPLTLESARPSHTSQYLCASSGRDPNEKLFFGSGTQLSVL.

The rearrangement links TRBV28 to TRBJ2-2; D not resolved. This CDR3 has 13 amino acids. V lost 6 bases, J lost 6 bases, and 11 bases lay in between. From germline, CDR1 is MDHEN and CDR2 SYDVKM. CDR3 residues: CASSESFPGELFF. The CDR3 coding sequence is TGTGCCAGCAGCGAGAGTTTCCCCGGGGAGCTGTTTTTT.